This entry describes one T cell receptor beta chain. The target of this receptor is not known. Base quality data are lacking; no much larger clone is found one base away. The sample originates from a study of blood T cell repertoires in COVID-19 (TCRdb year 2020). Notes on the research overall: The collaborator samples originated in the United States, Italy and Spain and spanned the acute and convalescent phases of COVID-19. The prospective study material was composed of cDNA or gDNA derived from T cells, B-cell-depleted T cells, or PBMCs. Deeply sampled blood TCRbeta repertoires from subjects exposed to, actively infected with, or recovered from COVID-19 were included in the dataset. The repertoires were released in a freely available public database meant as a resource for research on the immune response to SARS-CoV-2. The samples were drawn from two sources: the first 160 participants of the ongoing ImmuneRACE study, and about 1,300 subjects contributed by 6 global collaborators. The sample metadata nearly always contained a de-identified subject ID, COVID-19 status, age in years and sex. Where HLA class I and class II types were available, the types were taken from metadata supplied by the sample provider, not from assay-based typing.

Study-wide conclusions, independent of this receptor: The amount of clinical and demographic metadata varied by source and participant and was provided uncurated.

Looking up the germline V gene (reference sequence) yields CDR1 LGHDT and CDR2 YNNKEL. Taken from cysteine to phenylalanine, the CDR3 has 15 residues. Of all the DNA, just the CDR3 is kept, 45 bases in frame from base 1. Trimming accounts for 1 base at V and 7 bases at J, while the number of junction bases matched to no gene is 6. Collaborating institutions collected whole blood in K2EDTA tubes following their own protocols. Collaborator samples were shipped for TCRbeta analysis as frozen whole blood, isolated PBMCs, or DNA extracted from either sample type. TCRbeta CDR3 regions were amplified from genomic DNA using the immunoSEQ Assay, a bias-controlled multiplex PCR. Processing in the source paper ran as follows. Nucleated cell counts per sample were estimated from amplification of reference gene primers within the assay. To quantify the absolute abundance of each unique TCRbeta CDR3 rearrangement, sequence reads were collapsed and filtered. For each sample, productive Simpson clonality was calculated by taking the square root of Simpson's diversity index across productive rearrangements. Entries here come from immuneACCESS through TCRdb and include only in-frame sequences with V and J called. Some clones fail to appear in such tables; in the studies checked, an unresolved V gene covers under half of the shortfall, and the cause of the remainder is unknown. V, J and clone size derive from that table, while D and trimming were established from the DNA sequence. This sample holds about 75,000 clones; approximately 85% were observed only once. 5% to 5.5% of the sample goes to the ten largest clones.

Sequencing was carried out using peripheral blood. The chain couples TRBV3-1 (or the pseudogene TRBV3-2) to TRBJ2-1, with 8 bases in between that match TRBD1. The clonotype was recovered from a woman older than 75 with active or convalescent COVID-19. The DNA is TGTGCCAGCAGCCAAGGTAACAGGGGGTCAAATGAGCAGTTCTTC. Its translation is CASSQGNRGSNEQFF.